Presented here are 27 T cell receptor beta chains from one specimen sequenced in a study of blood T cell repertoires in COVID-19. The method was immunoSEQ multiplex PCR; TCRdb's version includes in-frame clones alone and lacks a portion of them. The sample consists of some 140,000 clones, roughly 84% of them appearing once. Sequenced input: peripheral blood. Source of these receptors: a man in his fifties or sixties with acute or convalescent COVID-19.

V gene TRBV5-4 combines with J gene TRBJ2-1; TRBD1 is a possible D gene (5 bases). Trimming shortened V by 2 bases and J by 3 bases, and 9 bases separated the two germline ends. CDR3 size: 14 residues. Germline V lookup: CDR1 SGHNT, CDR2 YYREEE (reference sequence). CDR3 protein: CASSLFQGYNEQFF. Written as DNA, the CDR3 is TGTGCCAGCAGCTTATTTCAGGGCTACAATGAGCAGTTCTTC. Full variable domain (remainder filled in from reference TRBV5-4 and TRBJ2-1): ETGVTQSPTHLIKTRGQQVTLRCSSQSGHNTVSWYQQALGQGPQFIFQYYREEENGRGNFPPRFSGLQFPNYSSELNVNALELDDSALYLCASSLFQGYNEQFFGPGTRLTVL.

The chain has TRBV19 and TRBJ2-5; 9 positions agree with TRBD1. V was clipped by 5 bases and J by 5 bases; unmatched bases: 9. The CDR3 has 15 amino acids. CDR1 and CDR2 (germline): LNHDA, SQIVND (reference sequence). CDR3 residues: CASSPPTGGWETQYF. The CDR3, as DNA: TGTGCCAGTAGTCCACCGACAGGGGGATGGGAGACCCAGTACTTC.

This chain links TRBV11-1 with TRBJ1-4; D is undetermined. Germline CDR1 reads SGHAT; CDR2 reads FQDESV (reference sequence). This CDR3 contains 12 residues. V was pared by 6 bases and J by 5 bases, with 7 bases between. Here the CDR3 reads CASSRQNEKLFF. CDR3 bases: TGTGCCAGCAGTCGACAAAATGAAAAACTGTTTTTT.

The rearrangement links TRBV5-6 to TRBJ2-7; 13 nucleotides match TRBD2. CDR1 is SGHDT and CDR2 is YYEEEE in the germline V gene. This CDR3 comprises 16 residues. With V trimmed by 4 bases and J by 3 bases, 7 bases remained unmatched. The chain's CDR3 is CASSTTSGRLRYEQYF. In nucleotides, the CDR3 is TGTGCCAGCAGCACGACTAGCGGGAGGCTACGCTACGAGCAGTACTTC.

The chain joins TRBV6-5 to TRBJ1-6, with D unresolved. Looked up from germline, CDR1 is MNHEY and CDR2 is SVGAGI. V was trimmed by 6 bases and J by 0 bases, leaving 6 bases between them. CDR3 length: 14 amino acids. The DNA of the CDR3 is TGTGCCAGCAGCAAGAGCTCCTATAATTCACCCCTCCACTTT. It is translated as CASSKSSYNSPLHF.

The genes are TRBV7-9 and TRBJ2-1; TRBD1 aligns across 7 bases. This CDR3 is built from 15 residues. J was trimmed by 0 bases and V by 7 bases; bases with no gene match: 6. The germline V gene has CDR1 SEHNR and CDR2 FQNEAQ (reference sequence). DNA of the CDR3: TGTGCCAGCACCGCGACAGGGAGCTCCTACAATGAGCAGTTCTTC. Its translation is CASTATGSSYNEQFF.

The gene calls are TRBV25-1 and TRBJ1-2, with TRBD1 as a possible D gene (6 bases). Germline V lookup: CDR1 MGHDK, CDR2 SYGVNS. V lost 9 bases and J 2 bases, leaving 13 bases between the germline ends. The CDR3 totals 13 residues. Here the CDR3 DNA reads TGTGCCAGTAGTCGGGGACACAACTATGGCTACACCTTC. Translating it yields CASSRGHNYGYTF.

Note on this clone: At one of its ends the junction is not consistent with the germline gene, which may arise from a read error. V and J are TRBV15 and TRBJ2-1; tentatively, D is TRBD1 (7 bases). This CDR3 has 24 amino acids. CDR1 and CDR2 (germline): LNHNV, YYDKDF (reference sequence). The CDR3 spells CATSRDERASRGTQLTGAYNEQFF. The DNA of the CDR3 is TGTGCGACCAGCAGAGATGAGAGAGCCTCACGGGGGACTCAACTAACAGGGGCTTACAATGAGCAGTTCTTC.

This clone has just a few counts. V and J are TRBV7-8 and TRBJ1-6, with D uncertain. Trimming cost V 5 bases and J 7 bases, with 9 bases left between them. The CDR3 is 13 amino acids. The germline V gene encodes CDR1 SGHVS and CDR2 FQNEAQ. In DNA form, the CDR3 reads TGTGCCAGCAGCCCCAGTTCGAATTCACCCCTCCACTTT. Translation gives CASSPSSNSPLHF.

V gene TRBV19 combines with J gene TRBJ2-2; D ambiguous. The CDR3 consists of 11 residues. Germline CDR1 and CDR2: LNHDA and SQIVND (reference sequence). V shed 7 bases and J shed 7 bases, with 7 bases lying between them. The CDR3 is CASNAGGELFF. DNA of the CDR3: TGTGCCAGTAATGCAGGCGGGGAGCTGTTTTTT.

The chain carries TRBV2 and TRBJ2-7; 9 bases agree with TRBD2. The germline V gene has CDR1 SNHLY and CDR2 FYNNEI. Unmatched junction bases numbered 13, after V lost 4 bases and J lost 0 bases. This CDR3 has 18 amino acids. Here the CDR3 DNA reads TGTGCCAGCAGTGCCCCCTGGGGAACTAGCGGGTTCTCCTACGAGCAGTACTTC. Protein product: CASSAPWGTSGFSYEQYF.

This clone was seen once. The genes are TRBV7-7 and TRBJ2-5; TRBD2 agrees at 7 bases. The CDR3 covers 14 residues. The germline V gene encodes CDR1 SSHAT and CDR2 FNYEAQ (reference sequence). After removal of 1 base from V and 5 bases from J, the junction contained 4 bases not matched to a gene. The CDR3 nucleotides read TGTGCCAGCAGCTTAGGCGGGAGAGGCGAGACCCAGTACTTC. Translation: CASSLGGRGETQYF.

This rearrangement joins TRBV6-4 to TRBJ2-1, with TRBD2 matching over 11 bases. Germline loops: CDR1 MRHNA, CDR2 SNTAGT. CDR3 length equals 16 residues. The V gene end was trimmed by 2 bases and the J gene end by 7 bases; junction bases not matched to a gene: 7. This CDR3 is CASSDMTSGTPNEQFF. DNA of the CDR3: TGTGCCAGCAGTGACATGACTAGCGGGACCCCTAATGAGCAGTTCTTC.

V usage is TRBV6-4 and J usage is TRBJ2-2, with TRBD1 identical over 8 bases. The CDR3 extends over 13 amino acids. The germline gives CDR1 MRHNA, CDR2 SNTAGT. The J segment lost 4 bases and the V segment lost 6 bases, leaving 1 base of the junction unmatched. The CDR3 DNA reads TGTGCCAGCAGCGGACAGGGCACCGGGGAGCTGTTTTTT. Residues: CASSGQGTGELFF.

The chain combines TRBV19 with TRBJ2-5; D gene unclear. The length of the CDR3 is 12 residues. The germline V gene encodes CDR1 LNHDA and CDR2 SQIVND (reference sequence). The V end was cut by 5 bases, the J end by 5 bases, with 9 bases between. CDR3 loop: CASSVVGETQYF. CDR3 DNA sequence: TGTGCCAGTAGTGTGGTCGGGGAGACCCAGTACTTC.

The rearrangement uses TRBV10-3 and TRBJ1-3; D is possibly TRBD1 (5 bases). This CDR3 has 12 residues. V shed 8 bases and J shed 3 bases, with 8 bases lying between them. Germline V gene sequence: CDR1 ENHRY, CDR2 SYGVKD. The CDR3 DNA sequence: TGTGCCATCCGCGGGGGTGGAAACACCATATATTTT. Protein product: CAIRGGGNTIYF.

This clone has a handful of counts. Within the sample, other DNA sequences also encode this same CDR3. The chain is built from TRBV18 and TRBJ1-3, with 10 bases lining up with TRBD1. V was clipped by 6 bases and J by 4 bases; unmatched bases: 9. The CDR3 sequence is 16 residues long. Germline CDR1 and CDR2: KGHSH and LQKENI. DNA for the CDR3: TGTGCCAGCTCTCAACCGGGACAGGGGACGGGAAACACCATATATTTT. As protein: CASSQPGQGTGNTIYF.

Only one count was recorded for this clone. The J gene is TRBJ2-2, the V gene TRBV19, with TRBD2 matching 7 bases. The V segment lost 3 bases and the J segment 7 bases; nucleotides outside the gene matches: 11. The germline V gene has CDR1 LNHDA and CDR2 SQIVND (reference sequence). The CDR3 has 16 residues. In DNA, the CDR3 is TGTGCCAGTAGTATCCACCCGGGAGGAGGAGGCGGGGAGCTGTTTTTT. Its protein product is CASSIHPGGGGGELFF.

V is TRBV7-9 and J is TRBJ1-5, with 7 bases matching TRBD1. V dropped 0 bases and J dropped 3; count of bases not matched to a gene: 8. CDR1 SEHNR and CDR2 FQNEAQ come from the germline V gene (reference sequence). The CDR3 extends over 17 amino acids. CDR3 sequence reads: CASSLATSGGFNQPQHF. The DNA of the CDR3 is TGTGCCAGCAGCTTAGCGACGTCAGGGGGTTTCAATCAGCCCCAGCATTTT.

V is TRBV29-1 and J is TRBJ1-1, with D possibly TRBD1 on 5 matching bases. CDR3 length: 12 amino acids. V was pared by 4 bases and J by 2 bases, with 8 bases between. Looked up from germline, CDR1 is SQVTM and CDR2 is ANQGSEA. The CDR3 here is CSVGGVNTEAFF. Here the CDR3 DNA reads TGCAGCGTTGGGGGGGTAAACACTGAAGCTTTCTTT.

This chain connects TRBV18 to TRBJ1-5; TRBD1 might be the D (5 bases). The germline V gene encodes CDR1 KGHSH and CDR2 LQKENI. V lost 4 bases and J 3 bases, leaving 10 bases between the germline ends. The CDR3 extends over 14 amino acids. CDR3 in DNA: TGTGCCAGCTCACAGCGACAGAACAATCAGCCCCAGCATTTT. This codes for CASSQRQNNQPQHF.

The chain carries TRBV7-9 and TRBJ1-3, with 10 bases fitting TRBD1. This CDR3 has 18 residues. V lost 6 bases to trimming and J lost 4 bases; unmatched junction nucleotides: 15. The germline V gene has CDR1 SEHNR and CDR2 FQNEAQ (reference sequence). CDR3 DNA sequence: TGTGCCAGCAGTTTGGGACAGGGGCGGGCTCGTCGAGGAAACACCATATATTTT. This translates into CASSLGQGRARRGNTIYF.

This chain joins TRBV5-1 and TRBJ2-3, with 8 bases lining up with TRBD2. The CDR3 is 17 amino acids. The V segment lost 4 bases and the J segment 6 bases; nucleotides outside the gene matches: 16. Germline CDR1 and CDR2: SGHRS and YFSETQ. The CDR3, as DNA: TGCGCCAGCAGCCCCGAAGCGGGAGTCGCGAGTAGGGATACGCAGTATTTT. It yields the protein CASSPEAGVASRDTQYF.

A word on this clone: A much larger clone differs by one base, so this may be a read error. Other DNA sequences from this sample encode an identical CDR3 as well. The chain has TRBV7-9 and TRBJ2-7, with D hard to call. Germline CDR1 and CDR2: SEHNR and FQNEAQ (reference sequence). V was pared by 4 bases and J by 0 bases, with 4 bases between. The CDR3 has 12 residues. The CDR3 is CASSSLSYEQYF. DNA for the CDR3: TGTGCCAGCAGCTCACTCTCCTACGAGCAGTACTTC.

The sample holds one count of this clone. CDR3 loop: CASKAGGPETGELFF. The CDR3 DNA reads TGCGCCAGCAAAGCGGGAGGGCCAGAAACCGGGGAGCTGTTTTTT. The chain joins TRBV5-1 to TRBJ2-2; 10 bases line up with TRBD2. Germline CDR1 SGHRS, CDR2 YFSETQ. J gave up 5 bases and V 6 bases, and 7 bases lay outside the gene matches. CDR3 length: 15 residues.

This clone was seen only once. This chain uses TRBV9 with TRBJ2-2; D remains unclear. Per germline, CDR1 SGDLS and CDR2 YYNGEE. CDR3 length: 15 amino acids. V was shortened by 4 bases and J by 2 bases, with 12 bases between the two germline ends. The CDR3 here is CASSPNQFNTGELFF. CDR3 bases: TGTGCCAGCAGCCCAAACCAGTTCAACACCGGGGAGCTGTTTTTT.

The chain is built from TRBV7-6 and TRBJ1-6; 9 nucleotides match TRBD1. V gave up 1 base and J gave up 10 bases; unmatched junction bases: 8. Germline V gene sequence: CDR1 SGHVS, CDR2 FNYEAQ. The CDR3 consists of 16 residues. This chain's CDR3 is CASSLDPGTGQSPLHF. The CDR3, as DNA: TGTGCCAGCAGCTTAGATCCCGGGACAGGGCAGTCACCCCTCCACTTT.